This T cell receptor beta chain was sequenced in a study of T cell clones after liver transplantation (dated by TCRdb to between 2017 and 2020). Some background on the complete study: The samples were obtained from ITN030ST, a randomized trial that attempted immunosuppression withdrawal within 2 years after liver transplantation. Donor-reactive T cell clones were identified by TCRbeta sequencing after a pre-transplant mixed lymphocyte reaction and then tracked in post-transplant blood. Third party-reactive TCRbeta sequences were also identified from pre-transplant MLRs to serve as an antigen-independent comparator for donor-reactive sequences. Of the eight recipients, a few were HCV-positive, while the remaining recipients had been transplanted for non-autoimmune, non-viral indications. Subjects received no induction therapy and standard immunosuppression until randomization at 12-24 months post-transplant. Tolerance meant complete immunosuppression withdrawal for at least one year without liver enzymes rising beyond twice the upper limit of normal. Blood samples were taken pre-transplant, pre-randomization before withdrawal, and post-randomization after full withdrawal or failed withdrawal. A cohort of 8 liver transplant recipients was studied, of whom 3 were classified as tolerant and 5 as non-tolerant.

Overall results and qualifications from the work: In 5 of 8 subjects, regardless of tolerance or HCV status, circulating donor-reactive CD4 TCRbeta sequences dropped significantly post-transplant. Because no allograft tissue specimens were available, donor-reactive T cells may have migrated into the graft instead of being deleted. The decline in donor-reactive sequences exceeded the decline in third party-reactive sequences, suggesting partial antigen-specific deletion that was unrelated to withdrawal success. The conclusions were preliminary, being limited by small, heterogeneous patient numbers and by non-standardized post-transplant time points. In a couple of subjects, low numbers of available donor cells limited the measurable donor-reactive repertoire. When repertoire turnover was taken into account, detection of donor-reactive sequences was significantly reduced in 7 of 8 subjects for CD4 and in 8 of 8 subjects for CD8.

With respect to this clone: Which antigen it targets is not known. The record has no base qualities; no much larger clone is one base away.

High-throughput TCRbeta CDR3 sequencing of frozen genomic DNA was performed by immunoSEQ, including PCR amplification, mapping, bias correction and internal controls. The published analysis was carried out like this. Productive rearrangements were kept, and unique TCRbeta sequences were defined by CDR3 nucleotide sequence plus V and J gene. Donor-reactive sequences required at least 5-fold expansion in CFSE-low cells versus unstimulated pre-transplant cells and at least 0.01% frequency. Minimum frequency thresholds were set for each subject based on the unstimulated sample with the lowest template count, ensuring at least 90% detection power. Jensen-Shannon divergence between the top 1000 TCRbeta sequences post-transplant and pre-transplant was used to measure repertoire turnover. Two-sided Fisher's exact tests were used to test for changes in how often donor-reactive sequences were detected. Held by TCRdb, this immuneACCESS table contains in-frame sequences only and omits some clones. Under half of the omission traces to an unresolved V gene where checked; the cause of the rest is unknown. V and J calls and clone size are copied from that table; D and trimming were computed from the DNA. The sample records 24,000 or so clones, approximately 71% of which are singletons. The ten largest clones capture approximately 3% of the sample.

A distance of 6 bases separates the germline ends of V and J, which lose 4 bases and 1 base respectively. From a lookup of the germline V gene, CDR1 and CDR2 are SGHNT and YENEEA. Inclusive of the bounding cysteine and phenylalanine, the CDR3 is 13 residues long. CDR3 DNA only is kept here, 39 bases in frame from base 1. The label giving this sample's time point can be read as: pre-transplant. Thawed unstimulated PBMCs were stained for CD3, CD4 and CD8 and FACS-sorted into CD3+CD4+ and CD3+CD8+ populations. All 8 studied subjects were randomized to immunosuppression withdrawal. The Qiagen DNeasy Blood and Tissue Kit was used to isolate genomic DNA.

The receptor was derived from a human donor who received a liver transplant. Here the sequenced sample was CD4+ T cells from blood, taken before liver transplant. The rearranged segments are TRBV11-3 and TRBJ2-3; no D gene can be assigned with confidence. The nucleotides are TGTGCCAGCAGCTGGGCGGGCACAGATACGCAGTATTTT. It translates to CASSWAGTDTQYF.